This entry lists 28 T cell receptor beta chains sequenced from one sample in a study of blood T cell repertoires in COVID-19. Sequencing was performed with immunoSEQ multiplex PCR; in TCRdb, only in-frame clones are kept and a portion is missing. The data contain about 70,000 clones, roughly 84% of them singletons. The source material was peripheral blood. These receptors were obtained from a woman under 30 with acute or convalescent COVID-19.

This chain uses TRBV6-5 with TRBJ1-6, with D unclear. Per germline, CDR1 MNHEY and CDR2 SVGAGI. The CDR3 length is 15 residues. V was trimmed by 7 bases and J by 0 bases, leaving 10 bases between them. CDR3 region: CASTSSSSYNSPLHF. For the CDR3, the DNA is TGTGCCAGCACGTCATCCAGCTCCTATAATTCACCCCTCCACTTT.

The J gene is TRBJ1-3, the V gene TRBV6-5; D gene uncertain. The CDR3 runs 15 residues. V was pared by 4 bases and J by 2 bases, with 12 bases between. Germline CDR1 and CDR2: MNHEY and SVGAGI. CDR3 nucleotide sequence: TGTGCCAGCAGTTCCCGCCCAGTAACTGGAAACACCATATATTTT. Translating gives CASSSRPVTGNTIYF.

This clone was observed a single time. This sequence joins TRBV5-5 and TRBJ1-6, with a possible D match to TRBD1 (5 bases). The CDR3 loop spans 15 amino acids. Trimming took off 2 bases at V and 3 bases at J, with 9 bases between the two ends. CDR1 SGHKS and CDR2 YYEKEE come from the germline V gene (reference sequence). This CDR3 is CASSFLDSYNSPLHF. The CDR3 coding sequence is TGTGCCAGCAGCTTCCTAGACAGCTATAATTCACCCCTCCACTTT.

The chain recombines TRBV18 with TRBJ1-4; 7 nucleotides align to TRBD1. There are 13 residues in the CDR3. Trimming took 6 bases from V and 4 from J; bases not matched to a gene: 2. CDR1 and CDR2 (germline): KGHSH, LQKENI. CDR3 bases: TGTGCCAGCTCCCAGGGGGATAATGAAAAACTGTTTTTT. Its translation: CASSQGDNEKLFF. The full variable domain, rest sourced from reference TRBV18 and TRBJ1-4, is NAGVMQNPRHLVRRRGQEARLRCSPMKGHSHVYWYRQLPEEGLKFMVYLQKENIIDESGMPKERFSAEFPKEGPSILRIQQVVRGDSAAYFCASSQGDNEKLFFGSGTQLSVL.

The CDR3 region is CAWSPNSFGYTF. The CDR3 nucleotides are TGTGCCTGGAGTCCCAACTCTTTTGGCTACACCTTC. The genes are TRBV30 and TRBJ1-2, with no clear D. Trimming shortened V by 2 bases and J by 7 bases, and 11 bases separated the two germline ends. Germline lookup yields CDR1 GTSNPN and CDR2 SVGIG (reference sequence). CDR3 length equals 12 residues.

The CDR3: CSVEVRQQAGMNTEAFF. In nucleotides, the CDR3 is TGCAGCGTTGAAGTACGACAGCAAGCCGGTATGAACACTGAAGCTTTCTTT. The V gene is TRBV29-1, the J gene TRBJ1-1; possible D gene TRBD1, 5 bases. This CDR3 has 17 amino acids. Germline V gene lookup returns CDR1 SQVTM and CDR2 ANQGSEA. V was cut by 1 base and J by 0 bases, with 18 bases left in between.

The rearrangement joins TRBV28 to TRBJ1-2; D may be TRBD1 (5 bases). The CDR3 consists of 11 residues. The V end was cut by 6 bases, the J end by 8 bases, with 10 bases between. Germline CDR1 is MDHEN and CDR2 is SYDVKM. The CDR3 here is CASRGPRGYTF. The CDR3 nucleotides are TGTGCCAGCAGGGGGCCACGAGGCTACACCTTC.

The chain is built from TRBV2 and TRBJ2-1; TRBD2 agrees at 7 bases. Germline-derived CDR1 and CDR2 are SNHLY and FYNNEI. The trim removed 6 bases at V and 2 bases at J, leaving 7 bases unmatched. This CDR3 contains 15 residues. The CDR3 region is CASRGLAATYNEQFF. The CDR3 coding sequence is TGTGCCAGCAGGGGCCTAGCGGCAACCTACAATGAGCAGTTCTTC.

V gene TRBV9 combines with J gene TRBJ2-1, with TRBD2 as a possible D gene (6 bases). The CDR3 runs 13 residues. V lost 0 bases, J lost 9 bases, and 10 bases lay in between. CDR1 SGDLS and CDR2 YYNGEE come from the germline V gene. The CDR3 protein is CASSVDTGVEQFF. In nucleotides, the CDR3 is TGTGCCAGCAGCGTAGATACGGGGGTTGAGCAGTTCTTC. Drawing the rest from reference TRBV9 and TRBJ2-1, the complete variable domain is DSGVTQTPKHLITATGQRVTLRCSPRSGDLSVYWYQQSLDQGLQFLIQYYNGEERAKGNILERFSAQQFPDLHSELNLSSLELGDSALYFCASSVDTGVEQFFGPGTRLTVL.

The V call is TRBV27, the J call TRBJ1-1, with D unclear. CDR1 is MNHEY and CDR2 is SMNVEV in the germline V gene (reference sequence). There are 15 residues in the CDR3. The V end lost 5 bases, the J end lost 0 bases, and 13 bases lay between the germline ends. The CDR3 sequence: CASSAAPQVNTEAFF. The CDR3 DNA follows: TGTGCCAGCAGTGCCGCACCTCAGGTGAACACTGAAGCTTTCTTT.

This clone was seen once. The genes are TRBV7-8 and TRBJ2-7; tentatively, D is TRBD1 (5 bases). The germline V gene has CDR1 SGHVS and CDR2 FQNEAQ. This CDR3 has 16 residues. Trimming took off 5 bases at V and 2 bases at J, with 19 bases between the two ends. CDR3 DNA: TGTGCCAGCAGCCCGAGCTCCCGACAGTGGCCCTACGAGCAGTACTTC. This codes for CASSPSSRQWPYEQYF.

About this clone: Sequence at one end of the junction differs from germline and may be a read error. The J gene is TRBJ1-2, the V gene TRBV6-1; D is possibly TRBD1 (6 bases). The CDR3 is 15 amino acids. Germline V CDR1 and CDR2: MNHNS, SASEGT. The CDR3 is CASREEHEGHDGYTF. CDR3 coding DNA: TGTGCCAGCAGGGAAGAGCACGAGGGACACGACGGCTACACCTTC.

The chain uses TRBV7-2 and TRBJ2-7, with 8 bases fitting TRBD1. V lost 5 bases to trimming and J lost 2 bases; unmatched junction nucleotides: 20. The length of the CDR3 is 19 residues. Germline V gives CDR1 SGHTA, CDR2 FQGNSA. This chain's CDR3 is CASSTRIGRPGQEPYEQYF. The CDR3 DNA reads TGTGCCAGCAGCACTCGAATTGGGCGACCGGGACAGGAACCCTACGAGCAGTACTTC. The full variable domain, in which reference TRBV7-2 and TRBJ2-7 provide the parts outside the CDR3, is GAGVSQSPSNKVTEKGKDVELRCDPISGHTALYWYRQSLGQGLEFLIYFQGNSAPDKSGLPSDRFSAERTGGSVSTLTIQRTQQEDSAVYLCASSTRIGRPGQEPYEQYFGPGTRLTVT.

This chain joins TRBV5-1 and TRBJ2-7; a weak D match, TRBD1 (5 bases). From germline, CDR1 is SGHRS and CDR2 YFSETQ. This CDR3 contains 14 residues. Deletions cut 0 bases from V and 3 bases from J, with 10 bases between. The CDR3 DNA is TGCGCCAGCAGCTTGGGGCAGGGCTACTACGAGCAGTACTTC. It yields the protein CASSLGQGYYEQYF.

The rearrangement uses TRBV9 and TRBJ2-7, with 16 bases lining up with TRBD2. V lost 3 bases, J lost 7 bases, and 4 bases stayed unmatched. CDR1 and CDR2 (germline): SGDLS, YYNGEE. The CDR3 totals 15 residues. CDR3 DNA sequence: TGTGCCAGCAGCGAGGGACTAGCGGGGGGGCGTGAGCAGTACTTC. Translated: CASSEGLAGGREQYF.

The chain carries TRBV6-5 and TRBJ1-5; tentatively, D is TRBD1 (5 bases). Trimming took off 10 bases at V and 7 bases at J, with 23 bases between the two ends. CDR1 MNHEY and CDR2 SVGAGI come from the germline V gene. CDR3 length equals 15 residues. CDR3 DNA: TGTGCCACCGTAACCTTGACAGCCCGGAGCCAGCCCCAGCATTTT. Translated, it gives CATVTLTARSQPQHF.

This clone was picked up a small number of times. The rearrangement joins TRBV6-1 to TRBJ1-2, with D unclear. Per germline, CDR1 MNHNS and CDR2 SASEGT. V was cut by 3 bases and J by 3 bases, with 8 bases left in between. CDR3 length: 13 amino acids. The CDR3 is CASSENRYYGYTF. CDR3 coding DNA: TGTGCCAGCAGTGAGAACAGATACTATGGCTACACCTTC.

The V call is TRBV15, the J call TRBJ1-5, with 8 bases lining up with TRBD1. CDR1 is LNHNV and CDR2 is YYDKDF in the germline V gene (reference sequence). Trimming took 1 base from V and 0 from J; bases not matched to a gene: 17. The CDR3 has 21 amino acids. The CDR3 loop is CATSRVWGPGQALRSNQPQHF. CDR3 bases: TGTGCCACCAGCAGAGTATGGGGACCGGGACAGGCACTCCGTAGCAATCAGCCCCAGCATTTT.

The chain links TRBV19 to TRBJ1-4; perhaps TRBD1 as D (5 bases). V was trimmed by 5 bases and J by 8 bases, leaving 12 bases between them. CDR1 LNHDA and CDR2 SQIVND come from the germline V gene (reference sequence). This CDR3 has 13 amino acids. The CDR3 spells CASSPREGEKLFF. The CDR3 region has the DNA TGTGCCAGTAGTCCCAGGGAGGGCGAAAAACTGTTTTTT.

This clone showed up just once. In DNA form, the CDR3 reads TGTGCCTGGGGTTATGTGGGAGGTGGCTACACCTTC. Translated, it gives CAWGYVGGGYTF. The chain is built from TRBV30 and TRBJ1-2, with D hard to call. The length of the CDR3 is 12 residues. The germline V gene has CDR1 GTSNPN and CDR2 SVGIG (reference sequence). V was trimmed by 5 bases and J by 7 bases, leaving 14 bases between them.

This clone has a single count. For the CDR3, the DNA is TGTGCCAGCAGCCTGGGACTAGCGGGGGGAAACACCGGGGAGCTGTTTTTT. It is translated as CASSLGLAGGNTGELFF. The chain combines TRBV5-4 with TRBJ2-2; 15 bases agree with TRBD2. The CDR3 consists of 17 residues. Per germline, CDR1 SGHNT and CDR2 YYREEE (reference sequence). The V and J ends lost 4 bases and 2 bases, in that order; junction bases with no gene match: 3. The full variable domain, rest sourced from reference TRBV5-4 and TRBJ2-2, is ETGVTQSPTHLIKTRGQQVTLRCSSQSGHNTVSWYQQALGQGPQFIFQYYREEENGRGNFPPRFSGLQFPNYSSELNVNALELDDSALYLCASSLGLAGGNTGELFFGEGSRLTVL.

The chain combines TRBV6-1 with TRBJ1-5, with D perhaps matching TRBD1 (6 bases). Germline V gene lookup returns CDR1 MNHNS and CDR2 SASEGT. With 2 bases removed from V and 2 bases from J, the gap between germline ends came to 16 bases. The CDR3 runs 17 residues. CDR3 sequence (DNA): TGTGCCAGCAGTGAATCGCAGGGGTTTTGGGGCAATCAGCCCCAGCATTTT. This encodes CASSESQGFWGNQPQHF.

The chain recombines TRBV2 with TRBJ2-1, with 9 bases lining up with TRBD2. J lost 3 bases, V lost 5 bases, and 8 bases had no gene match. Germline CDR1 is SNHLY and CDR2 is FYNNEI. The CDR3 covers 16 residues. This CDR3 reads CASSKRVSGSYNEQFF. The CDR3 nucleotides are TGTGCCAGCAGTAAGAGGGTTAGCGGGAGCTACAATGAGCAGTTCTTC.

The chain recombines TRBV29-1 with TRBJ1-4; 7 nucleotides match TRBD1. The V gene's germline CDR1 is SQVTM and CDR2 ANQGSEA. Germline trimming cut 6 bases from V and 4 bases from J; bases unmatched to any gene: 5. There are 13 residues in the CDR3. Here the CDR3 reads CSVLGQSNEKLFF. As DNA, the CDR3 is TGCAGCGTCCTGGGACAGAGTAATGAAAAACTGTTTTTT.

The chain has TRBV5-6 and TRBJ2-3; D not certain. Trimming removed 3 bases from V and 0 bases from J, with 11 bases in between. Per the germline V gene, CDR1 is SGHDT and CDR2 is YYEEEE. This CDR3 contains 15 residues. CDR3 sequence (DNA): TGTGCCAGCAGCTCGCCCCAGACTAGCACAGATACGCAGTATTTT. It translates to CASSSPQTSTDTQYF.

This clone showed up just a few times. The CDR3 here is CASSLAQGLWGYTF. For the CDR3, the DNA is TGTGCCAGCAGCTTAGCGCAGGGACTGTGGGGCTACACCTTC. The chain combines TRBV7-2 with TRBJ1-2; a weak D match, TRBD1 (5 bases). The germline V gene has CDR1 SGHTA and CDR2 FQGNSA. The CDR3 has 14 amino acids. Deletions cut 0 bases from V and 8 bases from J, with 13 bases between.

J is TRBJ1-1 and V is TRBV15, with D unresolved. Trimming cost V 0 bases and J 0 bases, with 5 bases left between them. The CDR3 has 14 amino acids. In germline, CDR1 is LNHNV, CDR2 YYDKDF (reference sequence). The CDR3 DNA reads as TGTGCCACCAGCAGAGATCGGTTGAACACTGAAGCTTTCTTT. Translated, it gives CATSRDRLNTEAFF.

This clone was recorded once. This chain joins TRBV10-3 and TRBJ2-5; 8 nucleotides align to TRBD1. With 4 bases clipped from V and 3 bases from J, the junction kept 4 bases outside the gene matches. Germline loops: CDR1 ENHRY, CDR2 SYGVKD. This CDR3 comprises 14 residues. CDR3 loop: CAISGDRGKETQYF. As DNA, the CDR3 is TGTGCCATCAGTGGCGACAGGGGAAAAGAGACCCAGTACTTC.